This T cell receptor beta chain comes out of a study of blood T cells in healthy people across ages. Overall study results and limits: Getting older went along with TCR beta diversity per million T cells dropping roughly linearly.

Total RNA extracted from each sample amounted to at least 6 micrograms. The germline V and J ends were trimmed by 0 bases and 9 bases, with 12 bases remaining between them. CDR1 is LGHNA, CDR2 YNFKEQ, per germline. CDR3 length equals 14 residues. It was with a sample-barcoded 5' primer and a J-beta primer mix that a second PCR of roughly 7 to 12 cycles was run. One entry per CDR3 protein, called by TCRdb with MiXCR from the 5' RACE reads. The table lists about 830,000 distinct CDR3 sequences, 58% of them singletons, with around 22% in the top ten. In regard to this clonotype: What it recognizes is unknown.

This TCR was recovered from a man between 25 and 39 years old in good health. The J gene is TRBJ2-1, the V gene TRBV4-2; D not resolved. Source material: blood. CDR3 sequence (DNA): TGTGCCAGCAGCCAAGAAGGTGGCGTCGGTGAGCAGTTCTTC. This translates into CASSQEGGVGEQFF.